This T cell receptor beta chain emerged from a study of blood T cell repertoires in COVID-19. Study summary: Both acute and convalescent COVID-19 samples were obtained from the United States, Italy and Spain. Sources were T cells, B-cell-depleted T cells, or PBMCs; the material itself was cDNA or gDNA.

Methods used by the authors: The assay estimated nucleated cells by amplifying reference gene primers. The repertoire was sequenced with immunoSEQ multiplex PCR; TCRdb's copy has only in-frame clones and lacks some. V, J and clone size were drawn from that table, and D and trimming were deduced from the DNA. The data show fewer than 250,000 clones, roughly nine tenths seen once. This CDR3 spans 15 amino acids. The J segment lost 3 bases and the V segment lost 1 base, leaving 3 bases of the junction unmatched. CDR1 is KGHSH and CDR2 is LQKENI in the germline V gene. The receptor's source is a woman in her 70s with acute or convalescent COVID-19. The V call is TRBV18, the J call TRBJ1-3; 7 positions match TRBD1. The sequenced material came from peripheral blood. In nucleotides, the CDR3 is TGTGCCAGCTCACCACAGGGGGCGTTTGGAAACACCATATATTTT. Translation: CASSPQGAFGNTIYF.